Listed below are T cell receptor beta chains from one sample, sequenced in a study of cytomegalovirus exposure and HLA in healthy donors. Assay: immunoSEQ multiplex PCR; the TCRdb copy retains only in-frame clones and omits some. Found here are about 150,000 clones, roughly 70% of them singletons; the top ten hold approximately 6.8%. The source material was PBMCs. The receptors come from a man younger than 40 in good health and CMV-seronegative. Each CDR3 is given with its conserved first and last residue. The D gene is left open where the match is weak. Only some rows state a clone size, as once, few, many or a class for expanded clones.

cdr3_nt | cdr3_aa | clone_size | v_call | d_call | j_call
TGTGCCAGCAGTTACCGTCAGCGGGAGGGGGATGTTGAGCAGTTCTTC | CASSYRQREGDVEQFF | - | TRBV6-6 | TRBD2 | TRBJ2-1
TGTGCCAGCGCTTGGACTGTTCAAGAGACCCAGTACTTC | CASAWTVQETQYF | - | TRBV6-1 | - | TRBJ2-5
TGCGCCAGCAGCCAAGGCTTAGGGACTAGCGGGAGGGGGGGGGTATCCAATGAGCAGTTCTTC | CASSQGLGTSGRGGVSNEQFF | once | TRBV4-1 | TRBD2 | TRBJ2-1
TGTGCCAGCAGTTTATTCCAGGGGTCTAGCTATGGCTACACCTTC | CASSLFQGSSYGYTF | few | TRBV9 | - | TRBJ1-2
TGTGCCAGCACCGACAGGAGTTACGAGCAGTACTTC | CASTDRSYEQYF | - | TRBV2 | - | TRBJ2-7
TGTGCCAGCAGTCCGACCCTGGGACAGGGGGATGAAAAACTGTTTTTT | CASSPTLGQGDEKLFF | few | TRBV2 | TRBD1 | TRBJ1-4
TGCGCCAGCAGCCAACAGGGCGCATGGAACGAGCAGTACTTC | CASSQQGAWNEQYF | - | TRBV4-1 | - | TRBJ2-7
TGTGCCAGCAGCTTTAGGGGTGGGGTCTCCTACGAGCAGTACTTC | CASSFRGGVSYEQYF | - | TRBV5-5 | - | TRBJ2-7
TGTGCCAGCGGAACAGGTGACACAGATACGCAGTATTTT | CASGTGDTDTQYF | - | TRBV6-1 | - | TRBJ2-3
TGTGCCAGCAAGTTGGGGGGTGGCTACACCTTC | CASKLGGGYTF | - | TRBV6-5 | - | TRBJ1-2
TGTGCCAGCAGCGTAGAAGGGACTAGCGGAGGGGTAACGCAGTATTTT | CASSVEGTSGGVTQYF | once | TRBV9 | TRBD2 | TRBJ2-3
TGTGCCAGCCCTTCCCGGTTGGGGGAGGGGGACACTGAAGCTTTCTTT | CASPSRLGEGDTEAFF | once | TRBV28 | - | TRBJ1-1
TGTGCCAGCACCACCGGGACTAGCGGGGGGAACACAGATACGCAGTATTTT | CASTTGTSGGNTDTQYF | - | TRBV21-1 | - | TRBJ2-3
TGTGCCAGCAGCGCTAGTCCGTCGGCGGGAAGACAAGAGACCCAGTACTTC | CASSASPSAGRQETQYF | - | TRBV11-3 | - | TRBJ2-5
TGTGCCAGCAGCTTGTCCGCCAGCCAGGACTATGGCTACACCTTC | CASSLSASQDYGYTF | once | TRBV5-5 | - | TRBJ1-2
TGTGCCAGCAGCTTAGGCGGGACAGGGGGGAGTTACGAGCAGTACTTC | CASSLGGTGGSYEQYF | - | TRBV7-6 | TRBD1 | TRBJ2-7